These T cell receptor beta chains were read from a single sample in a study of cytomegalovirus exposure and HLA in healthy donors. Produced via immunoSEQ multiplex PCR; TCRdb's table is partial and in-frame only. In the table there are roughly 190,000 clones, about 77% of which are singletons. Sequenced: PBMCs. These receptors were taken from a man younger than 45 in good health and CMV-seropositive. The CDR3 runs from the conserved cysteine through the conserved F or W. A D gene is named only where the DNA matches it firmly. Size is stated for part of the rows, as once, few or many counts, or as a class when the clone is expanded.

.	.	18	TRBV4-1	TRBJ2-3	TGCGCCAGCAGCCCCCGTGGCAGGACTCTTTCTAGCACAGATACGCAGTATTTT	CASSPRGRTLSSTDTQYF
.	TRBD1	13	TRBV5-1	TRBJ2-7	TGCGCCAGCAGCCCCGGGACAGCATACGAGCAGTACTTC	CASSPGTAYEQYF
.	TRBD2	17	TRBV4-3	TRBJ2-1	TGCGCCAGCAGCCAAGGAGATTTGCGGGGGGACCTGAATGAGCAGTTCTTC	CASSQGDLRGDLNEQFF
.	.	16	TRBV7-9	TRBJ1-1	TGTGCCAGCAGCCCCGGAAGGGGCGGCGGGGACACTGAAGCTTTCTTT	CASSPGRGGGDTEAFF
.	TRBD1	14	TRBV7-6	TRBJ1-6	TGTGCCAGCAGCGCCCAGGGGGCGTCTGATCCCCTCCACTTT	CASSAQGASDPLHF
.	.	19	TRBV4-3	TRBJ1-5	TGCGCCAGCAGCCAAGAGTACGGCGTTCTTGGGGCAGGTAATCAGCCCCAGCATTTT	CASSQEYGVLGAGNQPQHF
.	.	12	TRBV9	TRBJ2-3	TGTGCCAGCAGCCCTGAGGCAGATACGCAGTATTTT	CASSPEADTQYF
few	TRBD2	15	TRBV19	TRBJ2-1	TGTGCCAGTAGTTCGAGCGGGGGGGCCACAAATGAGCAGTTCTTC	CASSSSGGATNEQFF
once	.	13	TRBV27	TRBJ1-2	TGTGCCAGCAGAGGGCCAGGGCGAAGCGGCTACACCTTC	CASRGPGRSGYTF
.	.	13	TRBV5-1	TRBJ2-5	TGCGCCAGCAGCTTCACGGGACAAGAGACCCAGTACTTC	CASSFTGQETQYF
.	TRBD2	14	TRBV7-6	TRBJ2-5	TGTGCCAGCAGGGCCGGGGGGAGGGGAGAGACCCAGTACTTC	CASRAGGRGETQYF
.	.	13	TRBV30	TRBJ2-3	TGTGCCTGGAGTGTATCCGGGGGAGATACGCAGTATTTT	CAWSVSGGDTQYF